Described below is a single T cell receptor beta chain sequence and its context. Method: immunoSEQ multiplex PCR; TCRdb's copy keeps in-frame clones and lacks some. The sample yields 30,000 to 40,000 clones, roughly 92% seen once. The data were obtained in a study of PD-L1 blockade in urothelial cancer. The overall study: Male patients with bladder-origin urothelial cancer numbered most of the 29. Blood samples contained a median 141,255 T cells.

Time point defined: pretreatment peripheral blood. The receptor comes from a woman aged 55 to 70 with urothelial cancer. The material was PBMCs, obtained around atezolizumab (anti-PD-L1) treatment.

CDR3 sequence (DNA): TGTGCCAGCAGCCAAGGGGGGACTCTAGCCTACGAGCAGTACTTC. As protein: CASSQGGTLAYEQYF. This chain joins TRBV4-2 and TRBJ2-7, with D perhaps matching TRBD2 (6 bases). This CDR3 spans 15 amino acids. Germline V gives CDR1 LGHNA, CDR2 YNFKEQ. V lost 1 base and J lost 2, with 12 bases in between.